A single sample is the source of the 9 T cell receptor beta chains below, sequenced in a study of CD8 T cells in Susac syndrome. With random hexamers, 0.5 to 1 ug RNA was reverse transcribed. MiXCR, run by TCRdb on the immunoSEQ multiplex PCR reads, gives a single entry per CDR3 protein. The sample has 100,000 or so distinct CDR3 sequences, 85% to 95% seen once. The specimen was CD8+ T cells from PBMCs. Receptor source: a human donor in good health.

The gene calls are TRBV5-1 and TRBJ2-5; TRBD2 matches at 10 bases. The trim removed 4 bases at V and 4 bases at J, leaving 10 bases unmatched. The CDR3 extends over 16 amino acids. The germline gives CDR1 SGHRS, CDR2 YFSETQ. The CDR3 region has the DNA TGCGCCAGCAGCCGCTACTTAGCGGGAGGTGGAGAGACCCAGTACTTC. It is translated as CASSRYLAGGGETQYF.

The chain uses TRBV6-1 and TRBJ1-5; 9 nucleotides agree with TRBD1. Germline loops: CDR1 MNHNS, CDR2 SASEGT. CDR3 length: 16 residues. V trimming: 6 bases; J trimming: 4 bases; junction bases outside the gene matches: 10. The CDR3 DNA sequence: TGTGCCAGCAGCCCCAGTTGGGGACAGGGAAATCAGCCCCAGCATTTT. Its protein product is CASSPSWGQGNQPQHF.

The chain carries TRBV7-2 and TRBJ1-1; D ambiguous. The ends were cut back, 2 bases at V and 3 bases at J, with 7 bases in the middle. There are 13 residues in the CDR3. CDR1 is SGHTA, CDR2 FQGNSA, per germline. In nucleotides, the CDR3 is TGTGCCAGCAGCTTATCCGCAGACACTGAAGCTTTCTTT. Its protein is CASSLSADTEAFF. Using reference TRBV7-2 and TRBJ1-1 for the parts outside the CDR3, the full variable domain is GAGVSQSPSNKVTEKGKDVELRCDPISGHTALYWYRQSLGQGLEFLIYFQGNSAPDKSGLPSDRFSAERTGGSVSTLTIQRTQQEDSAVYLCASSLSADTEAFFGQGTRLTVV.

The chain combines TRBV20-1 with TRBJ2-1; D possibly corresponds to TRBD2 (5 bases). The CDR3 has 13 residues. Germline values: CDR1 DFQATT, CDR2 SNEGSKA (reference sequence). V lost 8 bases, J lost 0 bases, and 11 bases lay in between. For the CDR3, the DNA is TGCAGTCGACGGAGGAGCTCCTACAATGAGCAGTTCTTC. Its translation: CSRRRSSYNEQFF.

The chain recombines TRBV5-4 with TRBJ2-1; a possible D gene is TRBD2 (6 bases). This CDR3 contains 17 residues. Trimming pared 9 bases from V and 2 bases from J, leaving 24 bases between. CDR1 is SGHNT, CDR2 YYREEE, per germline (reference sequence). DNA of the CDR3: TGTGCCACCAAGGTCGGGAGCGGACATTCCCCCTACAATGAGCAGTTCTTC. Translated: CATKVGSGHSPYNEQFF. The full variable domain, rest sourced from reference TRBV5-4 and TRBJ2-1, is ETGVTQSPTHLIKTRGQQVTLRCSSQSGHNTVSWYQQALGQGPQFIFQYYREEENGRGNFPPRFSGLQFPNYSSELNVNALELDDSALYLCATKVGSGHSPYNEQFFGPGTRLTVL.

The V and J genes are TRBV6-5 and TRBJ2-7; TRBD2 agrees at 12 bases. The CDR3 spans 16 residues. The junction had 11 bases not matched to a gene; V was cut back by 7 bases and J by 4 bases. Germline loops: CDR1 MNHEY, CDR2 SVGAGI. For the CDR3, the DNA is TGTGCCAGCATTTTCAGCCCGGGACTAGCGGGTTACGAGCAGTACTTC. It specifies CASIFSPGLAGYEQYF.

This chain uses TRBV7-2 with TRBJ1-5; D remains unclear. V lost 3 bases, J lost 7 bases, and 13 bases lay in between. CDR1 is SGHTA, CDR2 FQGNSA, per germline. The CDR3 is 14 residues long. The CDR3 loop is CASSFGGQRQPQHF. For the CDR3, the DNA is TGTGCCAGCAGCTTCGGAGGGCAGCGACAGCCCCAGCATTTT.

The chain has TRBV19 and TRBJ2-3; 11 nucleotides line up with TRBD2. V lost 0 bases to trimming and J lost 6 bases; unmatched junction nucleotides: 5. The CDR3 sequence is 16 residues long. Germline CDR1 reads LNHDA; CDR2 reads SQIVND (reference sequence). The DNA of the CDR3 is TGTGCCAGTAGTATAGATCTCGGGACTAGCGGCGATACGCAGTATTTT. Its protein is CASSIDLGTSGDTQYF.

This rearrangement joins TRBV23-1 to TRBJ1-3; tentative D call: TRBD1 (5 bases). TRBV23-1 is an open reading frame whose function is uncertain. Trimming removed 1 base at V and 2 bases at J, with 18 bases between. The CDR3 is 18 residues long. In DNA, the CDR3 is TGCGCCAGCAGTCAATACCGGGCCAGGGTATCTCCTGGAAACACCATATATTTT. Translating it yields CASSQYRARVSPGNTIYF.